These T cell receptor beta chains were read from a single sample in a study of blood T cell repertoires in COVID-19. Here immunoSEQ multiplex PCR was the method, and the copy in TCRdb shows in-frame clones only, minus some. The table has roughly 230,000 clones, 80% to 90% seen once. Sequencing was done on a sample of peripheral blood. All receptors derive from a middle-aged man with acute or convalescent COVID-19. The CDR3 runs from the conserved cysteine through the conserved F or W. D genes are given only for firm matches. Some rows mark clone size as missing; the rest say once, few, many or name a class of expanded clone.

>TRBV29-1|.|.|TRBJ1-1|12
CSVVPGHTEAFF
TGCAGCGTTGTTCCTGGGCACACTGAAGCTTTCTTT
>TRBV25-1|.|.|TRBJ2-5|14
CASRLTGSGETQYF
TGTGCCAGCAGGCTAACCGGGAGCGGGGAGACCCAGTACTTC
>TRBV9|once|TRBD1|TRBJ2-2|16
CASSVQGAMNTGELFF
TGTGCCAGCAGCGTACAGGGGGCGATGAACACCGGGGAGCTGTTTTTT
>TRBV4-1|.|TRBD1|TRBJ1-5|16
CASSQGGTGFNQPQHF
TGCGCCAGCAGCCAAGGGGGGACAGGCTTCAATCAGCCCCAGCATTTT
>TRBV9|.|TRBD2|TRBJ2-3|20
CASSPRGQVAGGLSTDTQYF
TGTGCCAGCAGCCCCCGTGGTCAGGTAGCGGGGGGGCTCAGCACAGATACGCAGTATTTT
>TRBV18|.|.|TRBJ1-2|14
CASSRDNEGYGYTF
TGTGCCAGCTCACGGGACAACGAGGGCTATGGTTACACCTTC
>TRBV12-3/TRBV12-4|.|.|TRBJ2-5|13
CASSFSRAETQYF
TGTGCCAGCAGTTTTTCCAGGGCGGAGACCCAGTACTTC
>TRBV5-6|.|.|TRBJ2-7|13
CASSPRSSYEQYF
TGTGCCAGCAGCCCCCGTTCTTCCTACGAGCAGTACTTC
>TRBV15|.|.|TRBJ1-4|17
CATSRDLNRVVIEKLFF
TGTGCCACCAGCAGAGATCTCAACAGGGTAGTAATCGAAAAACTGTTTTTT
>TRBV2|.|TRBD1|TRBJ1-2|15
CASSERGTVRNGYTF
TGTGCCAGCAGTGAACGGGGGACAGTTCGAAATGGCTACACCTTC
>TRBV7-8|.|TRBD2|TRBJ2-1|14
CASSLAGGRNEQFF
TGTGCCAGCAGTCTAGCGGGGGGGCGAAATGAGCAGTTCTTC
>TRBV19|.|TRBD1|TRBJ1-6|15
CASSIGQVNNSPLHF
TGTGCCAGTAGTATTGGACAGGTTAATAATTCACCCCTCCACTTT
>TRBV6-5|once|.|TRBJ2-1|15
CASSSREPGYNEQFF
TGTGCCAGCAGTTCCCGGGAACCTGGCTACAATGAGCAGTTCTTC
>TRBV10-3|.|.|TRBJ1-1|14
CAISEVATNTEAFF
TGTGCCATCAGTGAAGTGGCAACGAACACTGAAGCTTTCTTT
>TRBV2|.|TRBD2|TRBJ2-1|16
CASSEQLAGGIHEQFF
TGTGCCAGCAGTGAACAACTAGCGGGAGGGATCCATGAGCAGTTCTTC
>TRBV2|.|TRBD2|TRBJ2-7|15
CASSYLAGGSYEQYF
TGTGCCAGCAGTTACCTAGCGGGGGGCTCCTACGAGCAGTACTTC
>TRBV7-8|.|TRBD1|TRBJ1-1|16
CASSSASGGGNTEAFF
TGTGCCAGCAGCTCTGCGTCAGGGGGCGGGAACACTGAAGCTTTCTTT
>TRBV10-3|.|.|TRBJ1-2|13
CAISEEGAYGYTF
TGTGCCATCAGTGAGGAAGGGGCCTATGGCTACACCTTC
>TRBV19|once|.|TRBJ1-1|13
CQNFGAKNTEAFF
TGCCAGAACTTTGGGGCCAAGAACACTGAAGCTTTCTTT
>TRBV3-1/TRBV3-2|once|.|TRBJ2-7|14
CASSPYDGTYEQYF
TGTGCCAGCAGCCCATACGACGGGACCTACGAGCAGTACTTC
>TRBV27|.|.|TRBJ2-1|13
CASSLRLDNEQFF
TGTGCCAGCAGTTTAAGACTTGACAATGAGCAGTTCTTC
>TRBV6-1|.|TRBD1|TRBJ1-2|15
CASSEWRDSRYGYTF
TGTGCCAGCAGTGAATGGAGGGACAGCCGCTATGGCTACACCTTC
>TRBV25-1|.|TRBD2|TRBJ2-3|16
CASSDWLAGVSDTQYF
TGTGCCAGCAGTGATTGGCTAGCGGGAGTTTCAGATACGCAGTATTTT
>TRBV3-1/TRBV3-2|.|.|TRBJ1-2|13
CASRGQNNYGYTF
TGTGCCAGCAGAGGACAGAACAACTATGGCTACACCTTC
>TRBV5-1|.|.|TRBJ1-6|13
CASHRDSNSPLHF
TGCGCCAGCCATCGGGACTCAAATTCACCCCTCCACTTT
>TRBV28|once|TRBD2|TRBJ2-1|15
CASLHGTSGNNEQFF
TGTGCCAGTTTACACGGGACTAGCGGGAACAATGAGCAGTTCTTC
>TRBV18|.|TRBD1|TRBJ1-2|14
CASSPQGATKGYTF
TGTGCCAGCTCACCGCAGGGGGCAACGAAGGGCTACACCTTC
>TRBV12-3/TRBV12-4|.|.|TRBJ2-1|13
CASSLAQGFEQFF
TGTGCCAGCAGTTTAGCGCAGGGGTTTGAGCAGTTCTTC
>TRBV12-5|.|.|TRBJ2-7|14
CASGLGHGGYEQYF
TGTGCTAGTGGTTTGGGCCACGGAGGTTACGAGCAGTACTTC
>TRBV5-4|.|.|TRBJ2-3|16
CASSLGAGHGTDTQYF
TGTGCCAGCAGCTTGGGGGCAGGGCATGGCACAGATACGCAGTATTTT
>TRBV30|once|.|TRBJ2-7|13
CAWSVGGRYEQYF
TGTGCCTGGAGTGTCGGGGGTCGGTACGAGCAGTACTTC
>TRBV11-2|.|.|TRBJ2-3|14
CASSLWAGTDTQYF
TGTGCCAGCAGCTTGTGGGCGGGGACAGATACGCAGTATTTT
>TRBV25-1|.|.|TRBJ2-2|14
CASSESGDTGELFF
TGTGCCAGCAGTGAATCAGGGGACACCGGGGAGCTGTTTTTT
>TRBV6-5|.|TRBD1|TRBJ1-6|14
CASRTDREISPLHF
TGTGCCAGCAGAACTGACAGGGAAATTTCACCCCTCCACTTT
>TRBV25-1|.|.|TRBJ1-1|15
CASGGARLGNTEAFF
TGTGCCAGCGGGGGGGCACGACTAGGGAACACTGAAGCTTTCTTT
>TRBV9|few|.|TRBJ1-5|16
CASSVSIKKGNQPQHF
TGTGCCAGCAGCGTGAGTATAAAGAAGGGGAATCAGCCCCAGCATTTT
>TRBV27|.|.|TRBJ1-6|16
CASSNSAGSYNSPLHF
TGTGCCAGCAGTAACTCGGCAGGCTCCTATAATTCACCCCTCCACTTT
>TRBV2|.|TRBD1|TRBJ1-1|14
CASSLGQGAGEAFF
TGTGCCAGCAGTCTGGGACAGGGGGCCGGTGAAGCTTTCTTT
>TRBV5-4|.|TRBD1|TRBJ2-1|13
CASRTGIYDEQFF
TGTGCCAGCAGGACAGGGATTTACGATGAGCAGTTCTTC
>TRBV19|.|.|TRBJ1-6|15
CASAGAGSHESPLHF
TGTGCCAGTGCGGGGGCCGGATCCCATGAATCACCCCTCCACTTT
>TRBV9|many|.|TRBJ2-7|14
CASSLGQSSYEQYF
TGTGCCAGCAGCCTAGGACAGAGCTCCTACGAGCAGTACTTC
>TRBV7-6|.|TRBD2|TRBJ2-1|20
CASSLVGLAASKSSYNEQFF
TGTGCCAGCAGCTTAGTGGGACTAGCGGCTAGTAAGAGCTCCTACAATGAGCAGTTCTTC
>TRBV27|.|.|TRBJ1-5|15
CASSSYFRVDQPQHF
TGTGCCAGCAGTTCATACTTCAGGGTAGATCAGCCCCAGCATTTT
>TRBV6-4|.|.|TRBJ2-3|14
CASSQGDDTDTQYF
TGTGCCAGCAGCCAGGGTGATGACACAGATACGCAGTATTTT
>TRBV14|.|TRBD2|TRBJ2-5|13
CASSQTSGGAQYF
TGTGCCAGCAGCCAGACTAGCGGGGGGGCCCAGTACTTC
>TRBV6-5|.|TRBD2|TRBJ2-5|15
CASRKRGGLGETQYF
TGTGCCAGCCGGAAGCGGGGGGGCCTGGGGGAGACCCAGTACTTC
>TRBV14|.|.|TRBJ1-1|13
CASSWARNTEAFF
TGTGCCAGCAGCTGGGCACGGAACACTGAAGCTTTCTTT
>TRBV9|.|TRBD2|TRBJ2-3|15
CARSVAPGGGDTQYF
TGTGCCCGCAGCGTAGCTCCGGGGGGGGGAGATACGCAGTATTTT
>TRBV5-6|.|TRBD2|TRBJ2-1|13
CASTQWGGNEQFF
TGTGCCAGCACCCAGTGGGGGGGCAATGAGCAGTTCTTC
>TRBV5-1|.|.|TRBJ1-2|12
CASSLEADGYTF
TGCGCCAGCAGCTTGGAGGCGGATGGCTACACCTTC
>TRBV5-1|once|TRBD1|TRBJ1-5|14
CASSPGQGEQPQHF
TGCGCCAGCAGCCCAGGACAGGGAGAGCAGCCCCAGCATTTT
>TRBV15|.|TRBD2|TRBJ2-7|14
CATSRQFGGVEQYF
TGTGCCACCAGCCGACAATTCGGGGGGGTTGAGCAGTACTTC
>TRBV27|once|TRBD2|TRBJ2-1|15
CASSLQAGPYNEQFF
TGTGCCAGCAGTTTGCAAGCGGGACCCTACAATGAGCAGTTCTTC
>TRBV6-5|.|.|TRBJ1-1|13
CASSYSRNTEAFF
TGTGCCAGCAGTTACTCGAGGAACACTGAAGCTTTCTTT
>TRBV28|.|TRBD1|TRBJ1-1|14
CASSFRTGRTEAFF
TGTGCCAGCAGTTTCCGGACAGGGCGAACTGAAGCTTTCTTT
>TRBV30|.|.|TRBJ2-2|15
CAWSVVRPNTGELFF
TGTGCCTGGAGTGTAGTCAGGCCGAACACCGGGGAGCTGTTTTTT
>TRBV19|.|.|TRBJ1-5|15
CASSIQGRRNQPQHF
TGTGCCAGTAGTATCCAGGGGCGAAGAAATCAGCCCCAGCATTTT
>TRBV19|.|TRBD2|TRBJ2-1|15
CASMPSGRAYNEQFF
TGTGCCAGTATGCCAAGCGGGAGGGCCTACAATGAGCAGTTCTTC